The entry below describes one TCR beta chain. This receptor's antigen is unknown. No base-level quality is on record; no much larger clone is a single base apart. This entry is derived from a study of shared clonotypes between healthy human individuals (dated by TCRdb to about 2020). At the level of the whole study: The cohort included three men and two women between 18 and 49 years of age. Blood TCR repertoires of about 5 healthy adults were deeply sequenced to estimate repertoire size and the extent of clonotype sharing between individuals. To increase sequencing depth and limit assay-specific biases, TCR repertoire library preparation and sequencing were carried out by different laboratories using diverse techniques. Per donor, leukapheresis produced somewhere between about 0.8 and 9 billion PBMCs.

Using the deep immunoSEQ assay, multiplex PCR amplified TCR CDR3 regions from genomic DNA. Extracted genomic DNA from each cell subset was distributed evenly across all wells of several immunoSEQ 96-well plates, and each plate was treated as a replicate. For unsorted PBMC, approximately 300 ng of genomic DNA, equivalent to about 30,000 T cell genomes, went into each replicate PCR. Unsorted PBMC genomic DNA was sequenced across ten immunoSEQ deep assay plates. Purified libraries were measured with a Qubit 3.0 fluorometer, size-checked on a Bioanalyzer 2100, and measured again with the KAPA Library Quantification kit. Every immunoSEQ 96-well plate was sequenced on a dedicated single-read 150-cycle Illumina NextSeq 550 flow cell. As for how the authors treated the data: Because only junctional sequences without quality scores were contained in the immunoSEQ output, filtering matching that applied to full-length reads could not be performed. Sequences were annotated with PyIR, a Python wrapper for IgBLAST v1.9, using IMGT germline references to assign V/J genes and CDR3. Any read was removed if the V/J assignment was weak (E-value above 1e-6), the CDR3 was missing, or the read contained stop codons, out-of-frame junctions, or ambiguous translated residues. A V3J clonotype was defined by an identical inferred V gene, J gene, and CDR3 amino acid sequence. The percentage overlap between two repertoires was calculated by dividing the number of shared unique clonotypes by the size of the smaller repertoire. Three approaches were used to assess repertoire richness: RTK rarefaction, the Chao1 estimator, and Recon v2.1 estimates of unobserved clonotypes. Held by TCRdb, this immuneACCESS table contains in-frame sequences only and omits some clones. Under half of the omission traces to an unresolved V gene where checked; the cause of the rest is unknown. V and J calls and clone size are given by that table; D and trimming were obtained from the DNA. In all, the sample holds around 500,000 clones, and around 79% of those were seen once. Approximately 13% of the sample lies in the top ten.

What the authors observed across the whole study: Pairwise subsampling indicated that sequencing depth was expected to affect the degree of clonotype sharing among donors. Sampling was restricted to blood, and TCR repertoires in tissue are likely to differ from TCR repertoires in blood. The genetic and exposure-history diversity represented was limited by the small number of donors.

Healthy HIV-negative adults with no recently reported acute infections or vaccinations were included as donors. Every donor was a Caucasian adult residing in Nashville, Tennessee, USA. For unsorted samples, some 90 million PBMCs were counted and genomic DNA was extracted with the QIAamp DNA Blood Mini kit. Blood was collected by leukapheresis, and PBMCs were isolated by Ficoll-Histopaque density gradient centrifugation and then cryopreserved in liquid nitrogen vapor phase. Trimming takes 3 bases from V and 4 bases from J, and the germline ends sit 7 bases apart. The CDR3 covers 13 residues, taking in both the cysteine and the phenylalanine. The CDR3 DNA has 39 bases and is translated from base 1. CDR1 and CDR2 are drawn from the germline V gene: MDHEN, SYDVKM.

The source is a woman in her 40s in good health. Some clones in this sample may be carry-over from other donors' samples. Sequenced input: PBMCs. Rearrangement joined TRBV28 to TRBJ2-1; no D gene is confidently identified. The CDR3 region: CASSFVGYNEQFF. The DNA sequence is as follows: TGTGCCAGCAGTTTTGTGGGGTACAATGAGCAGTTCTTC.